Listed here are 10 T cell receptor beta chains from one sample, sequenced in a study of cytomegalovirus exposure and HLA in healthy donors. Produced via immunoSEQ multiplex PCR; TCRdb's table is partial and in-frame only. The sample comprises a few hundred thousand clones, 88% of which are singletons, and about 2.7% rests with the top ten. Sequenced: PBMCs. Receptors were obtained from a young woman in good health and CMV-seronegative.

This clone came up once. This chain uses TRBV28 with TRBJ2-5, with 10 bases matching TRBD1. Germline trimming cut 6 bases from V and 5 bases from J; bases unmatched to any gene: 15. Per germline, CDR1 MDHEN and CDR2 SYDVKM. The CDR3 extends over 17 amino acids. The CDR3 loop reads CASRYLGRDRGSETQYF. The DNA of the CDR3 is TGTGCCAGCAGATACTTAGGGCGGGACAGGGGCTCGGAGACCCAGTACTTC. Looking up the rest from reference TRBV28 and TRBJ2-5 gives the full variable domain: DVKVTQSSRYLVKRTGEKVFLECVQDMDHENMFWYRQDPGLGLRLIYFSYDVKMKEKGDIPEGYSVSREKKERFSLILESASTNQTSMYLCASRYLGRDRGSETQYFGPGTRLLVL.

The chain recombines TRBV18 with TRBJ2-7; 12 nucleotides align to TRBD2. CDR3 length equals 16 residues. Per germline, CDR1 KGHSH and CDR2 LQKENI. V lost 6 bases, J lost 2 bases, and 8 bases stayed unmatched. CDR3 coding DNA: TGTGCCAGCTCGCCGGGAGGACTAGCGGGAACCTACGAGCAGTACTTC. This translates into CASSPGGLAGTYEQYF.

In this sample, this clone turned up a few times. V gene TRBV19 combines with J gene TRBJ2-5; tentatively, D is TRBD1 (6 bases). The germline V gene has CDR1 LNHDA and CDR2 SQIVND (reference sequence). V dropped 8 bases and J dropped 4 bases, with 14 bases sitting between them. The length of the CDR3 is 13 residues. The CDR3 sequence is CASAPRGGETQYF. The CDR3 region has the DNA TGTGCCAGTGCCCCTCGAGGGGGAGAGACCCAGTACTTC. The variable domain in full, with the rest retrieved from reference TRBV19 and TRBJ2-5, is DGGITQSPKYLFRKEGQNVTLSCEQNLNHDAMYWYRQDPGQGLRLIYYSQIVNDFQKGDIAEGYSVSREKKESFPLTVTSAQKNPTAFYLCASAPRGGETQYFGPGTRLLVL.

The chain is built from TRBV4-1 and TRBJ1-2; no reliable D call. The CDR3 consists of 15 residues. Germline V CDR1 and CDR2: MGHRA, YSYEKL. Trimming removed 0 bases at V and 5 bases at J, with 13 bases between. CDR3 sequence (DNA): TGCGCCAGCAGCCAAGATCTCGCTCCAGAATATGGCTACACCTTC. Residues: CASSQDLAPEYGYTF.

Written as DNA, the CDR3 is TGCGCCAGCCGACCCCAGACAGGGAAGGGCCTCTTAAGTGGCTACACCTTC. It specifies CASRPQTGKGLLSGYTF. The chain joins TRBV4-1 to TRBJ1-2; TRBD1 matches at 7 bases. Trimming removed 8 bases from V and 7 bases from J; junction bases left unmatched: 22. This CDR3 has 17 amino acids. Germline values: CDR1 MGHRA, CDR2 YSYEKL.

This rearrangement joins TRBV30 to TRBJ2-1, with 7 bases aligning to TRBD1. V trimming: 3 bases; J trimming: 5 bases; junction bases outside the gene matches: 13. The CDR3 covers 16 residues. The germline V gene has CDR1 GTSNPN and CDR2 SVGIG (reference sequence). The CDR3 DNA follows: TGTGCCTGGAGGGCGTCCGGGACAGCTGCAAACAATGAGCAGTTCTTC. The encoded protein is CAWRASGTAANNEQFF.

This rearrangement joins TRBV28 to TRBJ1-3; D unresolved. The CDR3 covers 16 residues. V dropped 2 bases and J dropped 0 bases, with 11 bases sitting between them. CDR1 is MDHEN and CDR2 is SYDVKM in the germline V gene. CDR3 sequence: CASSLSDGGSGNTIYF. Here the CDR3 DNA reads TGTGCCAGCAGTTTAAGCGACGGTGGCTCTGGAAACACCATATATTTT.

CDR3: CSATTGHSNQPQHF. CDR3 in DNA: TGCAGCGCTACTACAGGGCATAGCAATCAGCCCCAGCATTTT. J is TRBJ1-5 and V is TRBV29-1, with D possibly TRBD1 on 6 matching bases. Deletions cut 7 bases from V and 0 bases from J, with 13 bases between. Germline CDR1 and CDR2: SQVTM and ANQGSEA. This CDR3 region has 14 residues.

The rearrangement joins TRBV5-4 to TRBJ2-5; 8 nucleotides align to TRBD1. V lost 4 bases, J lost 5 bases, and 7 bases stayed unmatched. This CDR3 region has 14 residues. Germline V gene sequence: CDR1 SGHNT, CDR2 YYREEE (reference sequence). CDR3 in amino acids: CASSPGQGQETQYF. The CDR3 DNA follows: TGTGCCAGCAGCCCCGGACAGGGACAGGAGACCCAGTACTTC.

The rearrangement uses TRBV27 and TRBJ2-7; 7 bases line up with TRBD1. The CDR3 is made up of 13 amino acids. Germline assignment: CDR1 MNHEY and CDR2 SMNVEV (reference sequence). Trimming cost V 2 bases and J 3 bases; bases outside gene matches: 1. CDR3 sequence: CASSLPGGYEQYF. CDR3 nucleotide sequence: TGTGCCAGCAGTTTACCAGGGGGCTACGAGCAGTACTTC.